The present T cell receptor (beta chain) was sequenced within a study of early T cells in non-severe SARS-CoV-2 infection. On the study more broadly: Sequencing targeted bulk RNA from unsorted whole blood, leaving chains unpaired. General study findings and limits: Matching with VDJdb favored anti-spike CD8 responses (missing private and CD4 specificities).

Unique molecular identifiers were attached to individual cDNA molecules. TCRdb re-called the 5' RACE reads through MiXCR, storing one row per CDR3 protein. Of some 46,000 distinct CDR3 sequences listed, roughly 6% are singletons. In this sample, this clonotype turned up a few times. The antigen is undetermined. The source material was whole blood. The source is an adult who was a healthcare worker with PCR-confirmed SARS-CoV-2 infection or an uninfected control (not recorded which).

DNA for the CDR3: TGTGCCAGCAGTAAAAGACAGGGACAGGGAGATACGCAGTATTTT. This codes for CASSKRQGQGDTQYF. The rearrangement uses TRBV6-4 and TRBJ2-3; 9 bases are shared with TRBD1. The CDR3 runs 15 residues. The ends lost 5 bases at V and 5 bases at J; junction bases unmatched: 8. CDR1 is MRHNA and CDR2 is SNTAGT in the germline V gene.